These T cell receptor beta chains were read from a single sample in a study of T cells expressing NK-cell markers. TCRdb processed the 5' RACE reads again and assigns one entry to each CDR3 protein, with no DNA. The ten top clones account for around 35%, within a sample of 150,000 to 180,000 distinct CDR3 sequences. Sequencing was carried out using blood T cells: a sorted CD56 or NKG2C T cell subset, CD4+ or CD8+ T cells, or bulk PBMC T cells (not recorded which). The receptors were sampled from a woman in her fifties or sixties in good health. The CDR3 runs from the conserved cysteine through the conserved F or W. Each record gives: V gene, J gene, CDR3 protein.

v_gene: TRBV4-1; j_gene: TRBJ1-2; CDR3aa: CASSQDNGELANYGYTF
v_gene: TRBV7-3; j_gene: TRBJ1-1; CDR3aa: CASSLGGQPTEAFF
v_gene: TRBV27; j_gene: TRBJ2-1; CDR3aa: CASSGGTGGANEQFF
v_gene: TRBV5-1; j_gene: TRBJ2-4; CDR3aa: CASSKIEGPENIQYF
v_gene: TRBV10-3; j_gene: TRBJ2-1; CDR3aa: CAIGSDGTSGGNEQFF
v_gene: TRBV5-1; j_gene: TRBJ2-1; CDR3aa: CASSLEGASPYNEQFF
v_gene: TRBV12-3/TRBV12-4; j_gene: TRBJ1-4; CDR3aa: CASSMASTNEKLFF
v_gene: TRBV20-1; j_gene: TRBJ2-3; CDR3aa: CSALTSGSTDTQYF
v_gene: TRBV12-3/TRBV12-4; j_gene: TRBJ2-1; CDR3aa: CASSSGDLDNEQFF
v_gene: TRBV3-1; j_gene: TRBJ1-2; CDR3aa: CASSNPLRGITF
v_gene: TRBV7-6; j_gene: TRBJ1-1; CDR3aa: CASSWDSTLNTEAFF
v_gene: TRBV29-1; j_gene: TRBJ2-3; CDR3aa: CSVEDQSSSTDTQYF
v_gene: TRBV7-6; j_gene: TRBJ1-4; CDR3aa: CASSSWTGNEKLFF
v_gene: TRBV7-7; j_gene: TRBJ2-5; CDR3aa: CASSPHLSRQETQYF
v_gene: TRBV12-3/TRBV12-4; j_gene: TRBJ2-1; CDR3aa: CASSPRVRNEQFF
v_gene: TRBV20-1; j_gene: TRBJ2-3; CDR3aa: CSARWADTDTQYF
v_gene: TRBV7-2; j_gene: TRBJ2-1; CDR3aa: CASSLAPGPKYNEQFF
v_gene: TRBV28; j_gene: TRBJ2-3; CDR3aa: CASSLPAGLTDTQYF
v_gene: TRBV15; j_gene: TRBJ2-1; CDR3aa: CATSAGGYNEQFF
v_gene: TRBV27; j_gene: TRBJ2-7; CDR3aa: CASSSGTLEQYF
v_gene: TRBV11-2; j_gene: TRBJ2-6; CDR3aa: CASRGGLGANVLTF
v_gene: TRBV24-1; j_gene: TRBJ1-5; CDR3aa: CATSDPGTDNQPQHF
v_gene: TRBV6-6; j_gene: TRBJ2-1; CDR3aa: CASSSSGEQFF
v_gene: TRBV5-5; j_gene: TRBJ1-2; CDR3aa: CASSSGVDGYTF
v_gene: TRBV4-1; j_gene: TRBJ2-5; CDR3aa: CASSPLTGTSGETQYF
v_gene: TRBV9; j_gene: TRBJ2-1; CDR3aa: CASSALTSGRKDEQFF
v_gene: TRBV4-1; j_gene: TRBJ2-1; CDR3aa: CASSHWDDEQFF
v_gene: TRBV7-8; j_gene: TRBJ2-1; CDR3aa: CASSLSKGLAGHNEQFF
v_gene: TRBV29-1; j_gene: TRBJ2-1; CDR3aa: CSVESLGSKSSYNEQFF